The present TCR beta chain was sequenced within a study of CXCR3-negative and CXCR3-positive naive CD8 T cells. Whole-study findings and limits: The authors found comparable surface CD5 between naive subsets and inferred TCR strength from TRB CDR3 properties.

The CDR3 extends over 17 amino acids. The V gene's germline CDR1 is SQVTM and CDR2 ANQGSEA. Naive CD8+ T lymphocytes were specified as CD45RO-CCR7+CD27+CD95-. Each TRB cDNA library was prepared by 5' RACE (with UMI labels). TCRdb re-analyzed the 5' RACE reads; it lists each CDR3 protein once, without DNA. The sample holds about 120,000 distinct CDR3 sequences. For this clonotype: The antigen is not known.

Sequencing was performed on naive CXCR3- CD8+ T cells from blood. The subset is: CD45RO-CCR7+CD27+CD95- naive CD8+ T cells lacking CXCR3 (TNR3-). The clonotype originates from a human donor in good health. Some clones in this sample may be carry-over from other donors' samples. The chain has TRBV29-1 and TRBJ2-3. The CDR3 loop is CSVEGRGVVQYTDTQYF.